The clone carrying this TCR beta chain was seen many times. The data belong to a study of metastatic and nonmetastatic thyroid tumors. Across the whole study: Blood and tumor or nodule tissue repertoires from malignant and benign thyroid patients were compared.

Thyroid surgery had not been preceded by any treatment in any patient. Per the germline V gene, CDR1 is SGHTA and CDR2 is FQGNSA. This CDR3 has 16 amino acids. Unmatched junction bases numbered 13, after V lost 5 bases and J lost 4 bases. TCRdb reanalyzed the PCR reads with MiXCR. Of tens of thousands of clones listed, 20% to 25% are singletons. The chain couples TRBV7-2 to TRBJ2-5; 7 bases agree with TRBD2. The sample was blood. The clonotype originates from a female donor with papillary thyroid cancer or a benign thyroid nodule (not recorded which). Some clones in this sample may be carry-over from other donors' samples. The DNA of the CDR3 is TGTGCCAGCAGCCCAGGTTGGGGGAGGGCTAGAGAGACCCAGTACTTC. Protein: CASSPGWGRARETQYF.